The following is a T cell receptor (beta chain) sequence with its context. The antigen remains unidentified. Between the trimmed V and J ends, which lost 3 bases and 2 bases, there was a span of 11 bases. The CDR3 runs 14 residues. The germline gives CDR1 SGHDT, CDR2 YYEEEE. This sample stems from a study of cytomegalovirus exposure and HLA in healthy donors. The PCR ran on 60 Vbeta and 13 Jbeta primers. Produced via immunoSEQ multiplex PCR; TCRdb's table is partial and in-frame only. The table includes 150,000 to 200,000 clones, roughly 74% detected once. General study points: Diagnosis of cytomegalovirus status made by the classifier reportedly showed high specificity and sensitivity.

The V gene is TRBV5-6, the J gene TRBJ2-5; tentative D call: TRBD1 (6 bases). Sequenced: PBMCs. This clonotype originated in a woman aged 40-49 years in good health and CMV-seropositive. CDR3 in DNA: TGTGCCAGCAGCTGGACGACAGGACAAGAGACCCAGTACTTC. Translation gives CASSWTTGQETQYF.